Included here is one T cell receptor (beta chain) sequence, with context. These data come from a study of blood T cell repertoires in COVID-19. The wider study: T cells, B-cell-depleted T cells, or PBMCs provided the cDNA or gDNA that served as material.

In the source study's methods: Counts of nucleated cells, estimated from reference gene primer amplification, were obtained. Here immunoSEQ multiplex PCR was the method, and the copy in TCRdb shows in-frame clones only, minus some. V, J and clone size are those of that table, while D and trimming were read from the DNA. This sample carries approximately 150,000 clones, 70% to 90% of them seen once, and the ten largest clones take 6.2%. Cohort 3 donors were reported recovered after two negative PCRs, clearance, or symptom resolution. J gave up 3 bases and V 2 bases, and 12 bases lay outside the gene matches. The CDR3 spans 18 residues. Germline V lookup: CDR1 LGHNA, CDR2 YNFKEQ.

The sequenced sample was PBMCs or T cells enriched from blood (not recorded which). The genes are TRBV4-2 and TRBJ1-5; the match to TRBD1 covers 8 bases. The TCR originated in a woman aged 40 to 50 who had recovered from COVID-19. CDR3 residues: CASSQHTPGGRDNQPQHF. CDR3 in DNA: TGTGCCAGCAGCCAACACACTCCAGGGGGCAGGGACAATCAGCCCCAGCATTTT.